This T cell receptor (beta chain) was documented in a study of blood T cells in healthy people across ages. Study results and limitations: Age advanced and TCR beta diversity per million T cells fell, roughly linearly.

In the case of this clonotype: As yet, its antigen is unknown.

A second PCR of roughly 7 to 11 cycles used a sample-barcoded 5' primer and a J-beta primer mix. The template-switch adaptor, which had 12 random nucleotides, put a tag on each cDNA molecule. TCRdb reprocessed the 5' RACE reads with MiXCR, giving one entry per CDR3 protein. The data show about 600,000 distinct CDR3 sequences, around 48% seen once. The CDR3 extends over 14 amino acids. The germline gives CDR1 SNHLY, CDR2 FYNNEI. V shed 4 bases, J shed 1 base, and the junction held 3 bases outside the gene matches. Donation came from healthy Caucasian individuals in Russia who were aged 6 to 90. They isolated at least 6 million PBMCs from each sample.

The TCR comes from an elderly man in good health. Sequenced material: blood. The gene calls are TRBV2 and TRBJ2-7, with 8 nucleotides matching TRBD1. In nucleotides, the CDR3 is TGTGCCAGCAGTGTAGACAGGGGATCCTACGAGCAGTACTTC. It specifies CASSVDRGSYEQYF.